The clone carrying this TCR beta chain was recorded many times. No antigen is known for it. The length of the CDR3 is 15 residues. Trimming left V 4 bases short and J 0 bases short, with 12 bases between. Germline V gene sequence: CDR1 MNHEY, CDR2 SVGAGI. This sample is drawn from a study of Graves' ophthalmopathy and Graves' hyperthyroidism. Study in general: Investigators collected peripheral blood at initial diagnosis, before any treatment was given.

Beta-chain TCR CDR3 regions were amplified from RNA transcripts. HTBI primers were used in a first-round RT-PCR, which preceded a second-round multiplex PCR. MiXCR, applied by TCRdb to the multiplex PCR reads, yields one record per CDR3 protein. This sample has fewer than 600,000 distinct CDR3 sequences; approximately 14% occur once, and the top ten carry about 10%. General study results and limits: Ophthalmopathy and stable hyperthyroidism were discriminated by a 13-signature model, with roughly 86% sensitivity and about 82% specificity. Forecasting of ophthalmopathy progression by the model achieved nearly 71% sensitivity and 72% to 85% specificity.

This TCR was sampled from a woman younger than 45 with Graves' ophthalmopathy. The chain carries TRBV6-5 and TRBJ1-1; D gene unclear. The sequenced sample consisted of blood. The CDR3 loop is CASSWAGSVNTEAFF. DNA of the CDR3: TGTGCCAGCAGTTGGGCGGGGTCGGTGAACACTGAAGCTTTCTTT.